The clone carrying this TCR beta chain was seen only a few times. Its antigen is undetermined. The CDR3 extends over 15 amino acids. V dropped 4 bases and J dropped 4; count of bases not matched to a gene: 8. Per germline, CDR1 SGHDT and CDR2 YYEEEE. Hyperthyroidism patients were newly diagnosed, had disease duration under 2 months, and were aged 18 to 65 years. Lactation, pregnancy, other autoimmune disease or uncontrolled infection led to exclusion of patients. The data stem from a study of T cells in Graves' hyperthyroidism and ophthalmopathy. General observations from the study: Researchers found most expanded thyroid clonotypes above 0.001 in blood as well. A model of 13 V-J pairs discriminated ophthalmopathy from stable hyperthyroidism.

The source material, RNA transcripts, was used to amplify TCR beta CDR3 regions. The study used the HTBI primer set for a first-round RT-PCR of the TCR CDR3. Via MiXCR, TCRdb re-called the multiplex PCR reads, giving one row per CDR3 protein. The sample holds a few hundred thousand distinct CDR3 sequences, 46% seen once. The V and J genes are TRBV5-6 and TRBJ2-7, with 10 bases that match TRBD2. Sequenced material: peripheral blood or thyroid tissue (not recorded which). The receptor's source is a woman aged 18-35 years with Graves' hyperthyroidism. Here the CDR3 reads CASSDSGTSVYEQYF. CDR3 DNA sequence: TGTGCCAGCAGCGATTCCGGGACTAGCGTTTACGAGCAGTACTTC.